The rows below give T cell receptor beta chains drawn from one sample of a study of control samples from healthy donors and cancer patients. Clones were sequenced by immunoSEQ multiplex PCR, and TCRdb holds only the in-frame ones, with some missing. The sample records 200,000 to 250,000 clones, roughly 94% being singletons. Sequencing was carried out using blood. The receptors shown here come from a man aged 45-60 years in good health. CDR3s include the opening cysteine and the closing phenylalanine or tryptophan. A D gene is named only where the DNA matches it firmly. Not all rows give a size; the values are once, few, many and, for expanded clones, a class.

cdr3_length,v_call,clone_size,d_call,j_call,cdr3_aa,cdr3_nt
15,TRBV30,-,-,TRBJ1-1,CAWSVRRLGVTEAFF,TGTGCCTGGAGTGTACGACGGCTGGGGGTCACTGAAGCTTTCTTT
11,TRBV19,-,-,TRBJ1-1,CAIASWTEAFF,TGTGCCATCGCGTCGTGGACTGAAGCTTTCTTT
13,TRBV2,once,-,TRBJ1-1,CASNLQGNTEAFF,TGTGCCAGCAATTTACAGGGGAACACTGAAGCTTTCTTT
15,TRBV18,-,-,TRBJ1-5,CASSPAGMSNQPQHF,TGTGCCAGCTCACCGGCAGGGATGAGCAATCAGCCCCAGCATTTT
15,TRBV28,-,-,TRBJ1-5,CASSFAREYNQPQHF,TGTGCCAGCAGTTTTGCCAGGGAATACAATCAGCCCCAGCATTTT
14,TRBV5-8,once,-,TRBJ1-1,CASSLADSRFEAFF,TGTGCCAGCAGCTTGGCCGACAGTCGCTTTGAAGCTTTCTTT
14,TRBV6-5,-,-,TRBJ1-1,CASSYSRTNTEAFF,TGTGCCAGCAGTTACTCGAGGACGAACACTGAAGCTTTCTTT
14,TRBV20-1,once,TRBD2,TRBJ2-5,CSASGRGSKETQYF,TGCAGTGCTAGTGGGCGGGGGTCGAAAGAGACCCAGTACTTC
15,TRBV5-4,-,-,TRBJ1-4,CASSLGGAGGEKLFF,TGTGCCAGCAGCTTGGGAGGGGCCGGAGGTGAAAAACTGTTTTTT
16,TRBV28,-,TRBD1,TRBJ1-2,CASSSPKPGGGGGYTF,TGTGCCAGCAGTTCTCCAAAGCCAGGGGGCGGTGGTGGCTACACCTTC
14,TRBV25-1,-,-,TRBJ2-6,CASSEWVGANVLTF,TGTGCCAGCAGTGAATGGGTGGGGGCCAACGTCCTGACTTTC
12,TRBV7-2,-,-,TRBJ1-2,CASSLRYYGYTF,TGTGCCAGCAGCTTACGGTACTATGGCTACACCTTC
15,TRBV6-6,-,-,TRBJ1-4,CASSYRGAPDEKLFF,TGTGCCAGCAGTTACCGGGGGGCTCCAGATGAAAAACTGTTTTTT
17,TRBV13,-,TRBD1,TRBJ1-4,CASSPRTGRRANEKLFF,TGTGCCAGCAGCCCCCGGACAGGGCGACGGGCTAATGAAAAACTGTTTTTT
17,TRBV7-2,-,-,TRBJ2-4,CASSPSPSGLAKNIQYF,TGTGCCAGCAGCCCTTCTCCTTCGGGGTTAGCCAAAAACATTCAGTACTTC
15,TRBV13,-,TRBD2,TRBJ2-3,CASSSQRGATDTQYF,TGTGCCAGCAGCTCACAGCGGGGGGCCACAGATACGCAGTATTTT
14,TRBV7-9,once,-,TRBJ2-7,CASSLDREMGEQYF,TGTGCCAGCAGCTTAGACAGGGAGATGGGCGAGCAGTACTTC
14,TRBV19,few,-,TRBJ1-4,CASSIAATDEKLFF,TGTGCCAGTAGTATAGCGGCGACTGATGAAAAACTGTTTTTT
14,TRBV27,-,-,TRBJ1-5,CASSPLAGGLAQHF,TGTGCCAGCAGTCCGCTGGCGGGGGGTCTGGCCCAGCATTTT
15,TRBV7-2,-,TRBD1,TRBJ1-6,CASSTHRGRSSPLHF,TGTGCCAGCAGCACCCACAGGGGGAGGAGTTCACCCCTCCACTTT
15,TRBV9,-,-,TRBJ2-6,CASSVTGGGANVLTF,TGTGCCAGCAGCGTAACAGGAGGAGGGGCCAACGTCCTGACTTTC
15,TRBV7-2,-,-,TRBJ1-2,CASSLEAEPYYGYTF,TGTGCCAGCAGCTTAGAAGCGGAGCCCTACTATGGCTACACCTTC
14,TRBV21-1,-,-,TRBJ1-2,CASSKQGGDYGYTF,TGTGCCAGCAGCAAACAGGGAGGGGACTATGGCTACACCTTC
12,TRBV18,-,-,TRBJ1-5,CASPRRWEPQHF,TGTGCCAGCCCACGAAGGTGGGAACCCCAGCATTTT
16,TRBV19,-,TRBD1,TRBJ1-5,CASSAHRDRGVKPQHF,TGTGCCAGTAGTGCCCACCGGGACAGGGGGGTGAAGCCCCAGCATTTT
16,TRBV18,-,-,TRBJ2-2,CASSPPGGTNTGELFF,TGTGCCAGCTCACCACCAGGCGGGACGAACACCGGGGAGCTGTTTTTT
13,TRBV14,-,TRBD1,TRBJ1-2,CASSLTGGISYTF,TGTGCCAGCAGCCTTACAGGGGGCATTAGCTACACCTTC
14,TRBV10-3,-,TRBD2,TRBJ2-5,CAIRASGGQETQYF,TGTGCCATCAGGGCTAGCGGGGGGCAAGAGACCCAGTACTTC
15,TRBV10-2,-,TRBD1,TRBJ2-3,CASRLTGAGADTQYF,TGCGCCAGCAGGTTAACAGGGGCAGGGGCAGATACGCAGTATTTT
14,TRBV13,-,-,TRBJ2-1,CASSYRDGRNEQFF,TGTGCCAGCAGCTACAGGGACGGGAGAAATGAGCAGTTCTTC
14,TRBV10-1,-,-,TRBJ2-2,CASSVSLNTGELFF,TGCGCCAGCAGTGTAAGCCTGAACACCGGGGAGCTGTTTTTT
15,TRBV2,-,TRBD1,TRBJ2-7,CASSGPQGANPGQYF,TGTGCCAGCAGTGGTCCACAGGGGGCAAATCCAGGGCAGTACTTC
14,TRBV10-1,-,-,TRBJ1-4,CASSPGHGVEKLFF,TGCGCCAGCAGCCCGGGACACGGAGTGGAAAAACTGTTTTTT
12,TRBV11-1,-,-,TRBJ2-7,CASSSQGNEQYF,TGTGCCAGCAGCTCTCAGGGAAACGAGCAGTACTTC
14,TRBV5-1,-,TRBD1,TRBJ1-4,CASRRDSGNEKLFF,TGCGCCAGCAGACGGGACAGCGGGAACGAAAAACTGTTTTTT
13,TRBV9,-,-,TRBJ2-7,CASSRDPSYEQYF,TGTGCCAGCAGCCGCGACCCCTCCTACGAGCAGTACTTC
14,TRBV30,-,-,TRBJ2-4,CAWSLGGWANIQYF,TGTGCCTGGAGTCTAGGGGGTTGGGCAAACATTCAGTACTTC
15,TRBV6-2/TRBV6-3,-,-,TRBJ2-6,CASSYGGAGANVLTF,TGTGCCAGCAGTTACGGGGGCGCTGGGGCCAACGTCCTGACTTTC
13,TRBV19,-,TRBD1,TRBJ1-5,CASSHRGLQPQHF,TGTGCCAGTAGCCACAGGGGGCTTCAGCCCCAGCATTTT
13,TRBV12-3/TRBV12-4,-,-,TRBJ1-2,CASSYYGGVGYTF,TGTGCCAGCAGTTACTATGGGGGTGTCGGCTACACCTTC
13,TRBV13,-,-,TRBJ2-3,CASSHDSGDTQYF,TGTGCCAGCAGCCATGACTCGGGGGATACGCAGTATTTT
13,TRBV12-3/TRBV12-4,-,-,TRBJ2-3,CASVLRVTDTQYF,TGTGCCAGCGTTCTAAGAGTCACAGATACGCAGTATTTT